This TCR beta chain was sequenced during a study of beta chain features in type 1 diabetes. General study points: Cells with high TCR expression could be over-represented when cDNA is sequenced.

Averaging around 110 mL, one heparinised blood draw came from each individual donor. Only a few counts were recorded for this clone. Its antigen is as yet unknown. Reverse transcription of all isolated RNA meant that expressed TCRB transcripts were sequenced. The data were produced by immunoSEQ multiplex PCR, yet TCRdb's version contains in-frame clones alone and is incomplete. The sample records about 150,000 clones, under 9.5% being singletons. The receptor's source is a man younger than 35 in good health. The sequencing sample was made of central memory CD4+ T cells from blood.

The CDR3 protein is CAYAPVGLGEKLFF. CDR3 DNA sequence: TGTGCCTATGCGCCGGTGGGGCTAGGAGAAAAACTGTTTTTT. The V and J genes are TRBV30 and TRBJ1-4; possibly TRBD1 for D (5 bases). Trimming pared 7 bases from V and 8 bases from J, leaving 20 bases between. CDR3 length: 14 residues. The germline V gene has CDR1 GTSNPN and CDR2 SVGIG (reference sequence). The full variable domain, in which reference TRBV30 and TRBJ1-4 provide the parts outside the CDR3, is SQTIHQWPATLVQPVGSPLSLECTVEGTSNPNLYWYRQAAGRGLQLLFYSVGIGQISSEVPQNLSASRPQDRQFILSSKKLLLSDSGFYLCAYAPVGLGEKLFFGSGTQLSVL.